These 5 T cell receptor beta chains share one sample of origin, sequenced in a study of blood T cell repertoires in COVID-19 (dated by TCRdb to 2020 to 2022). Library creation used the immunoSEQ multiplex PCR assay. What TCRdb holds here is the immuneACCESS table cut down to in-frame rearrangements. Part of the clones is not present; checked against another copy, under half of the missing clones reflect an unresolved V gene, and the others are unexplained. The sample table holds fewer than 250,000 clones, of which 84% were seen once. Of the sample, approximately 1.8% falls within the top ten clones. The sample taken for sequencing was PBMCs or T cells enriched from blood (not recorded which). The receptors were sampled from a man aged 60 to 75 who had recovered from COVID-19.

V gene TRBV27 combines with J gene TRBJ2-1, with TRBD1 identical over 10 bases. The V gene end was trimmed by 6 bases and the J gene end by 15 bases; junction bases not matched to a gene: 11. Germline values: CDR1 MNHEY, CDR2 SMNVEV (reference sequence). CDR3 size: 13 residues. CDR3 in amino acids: CASSLQAGTGVFF. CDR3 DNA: TGTGCCAGCAGCCTACAAGCCGGGACAGGGGTGTTCTTC.

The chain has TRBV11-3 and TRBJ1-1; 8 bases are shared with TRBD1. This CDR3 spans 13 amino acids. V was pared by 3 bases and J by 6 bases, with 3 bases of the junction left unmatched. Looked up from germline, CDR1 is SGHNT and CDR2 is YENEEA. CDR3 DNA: TGTGCCAGCAGCTTCACAGGGGGAGCTGAAGCTTTCTTT. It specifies CASSFTGGAEAFF.

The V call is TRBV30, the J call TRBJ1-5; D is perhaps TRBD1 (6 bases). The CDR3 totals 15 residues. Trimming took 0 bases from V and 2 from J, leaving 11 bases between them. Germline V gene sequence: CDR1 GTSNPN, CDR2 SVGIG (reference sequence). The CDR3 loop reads CAWSVHEGGNQPQHF. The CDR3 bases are TGTGCCTGGAGTGTACACGAGGGGGGCAATCAGCCCCAGCATTTT.

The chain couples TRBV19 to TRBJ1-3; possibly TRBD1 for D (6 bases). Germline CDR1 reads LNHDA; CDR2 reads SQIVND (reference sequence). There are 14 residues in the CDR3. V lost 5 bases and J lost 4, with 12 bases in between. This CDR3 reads CASSGGGRGNTIYF. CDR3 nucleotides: TGTGCCAGTAGTGGTGGGGGCCGCGGAAACACCATATATTTT.

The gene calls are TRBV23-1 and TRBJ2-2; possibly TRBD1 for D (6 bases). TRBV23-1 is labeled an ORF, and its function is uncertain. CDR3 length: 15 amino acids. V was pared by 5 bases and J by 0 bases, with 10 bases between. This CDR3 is CASSTGQPNTGELFF. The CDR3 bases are TGCGCCAGCAGTACCGGACAGCCGAACACCGGGGAGCTGTTTTTT.